Following are 21 T cell receptor beta chains from one sample sequenced in a study of cytomegalovirus exposure and HLA in healthy donors. The study ran its PCR with 60 Vbeta and 13 Jbeta primers. The protocol was immunoSEQ multiplex PCR, while the TCRdb copy is restricted to in-frame clones and leaves out a portion. The data contain approximately 100,000 clones, 70% to 85% of them singletons. The specimen was PBMCs. The receptors derive from a woman in her thirties or forties in good health and CMV-seronegative.

The V and J genes are TRBV2 and TRBJ2-5; no definite D call. The CDR3 is made up of 14 amino acids. Germline-derived CDR1 and CDR2 are SNHLY and FYNNEI. With 7 bases removed from V and 5 bases from J, the gap between germline ends came to 17 bases. CDR3 nucleotides: TGTGCCAGCACTTTCGCTCCCCCGAGGGAGACCCAGTACTTC. Translated: CASTFAPPRETQYF.

The rearrangement links TRBV28 to TRBJ1-6; no firm D call. CDR1 and CDR2 from the germline V gene are MDHEN and SYDVKM. Trimming took 3 bases from V and 10 from J, leaving 7 bases between them. The CDR3 loop spans 12 amino acids. In DNA, the CDR3 is TGTGCCAGCAGTTTGAGAGGCTCACCCCTCCACTTT. It encodes CASSLRGSPLHF.

This clone came up a few times. This chain connects TRBV14 to TRBJ2-3, with D possibly TRBD2 on 6 matching bases. Trimming took 4 bases from V and 3 from J, leaving 23 bases between them. CDR1 SGHDN and CDR2 FVKESK come from the germline V gene. The CDR3 spans 18 residues. The CDR3 is CASSPVRGRAKGTDTQYF. In DNA form, the CDR3 reads TGTGCCAGCAGCCCCGTGCGGGGCAGGGCAAAGGGGACAGATACGCAGTATTTT.

The sample holds a few counts of this clone. J is TRBJ2-7 and V is TRBV6-5, with 7 bases that match TRBD2. The CDR3 has 15 residues. V was clipped by 6 bases and J by 3 bases; unmatched bases: 11. The germline CDR1 and CDR2 sequences are MNHEY and SVGAGI. CDR3 coding DNA: TGTGCCAGCAGACTCCCCAGCGGGACGGGCTACGAGCAGTACTTC. This codes for CASRLPSGTGYEQYF.

The chain combines TRBV5-6 with TRBJ2-1, with D uncertain. The CDR3 runs 12 residues. CDR1 is SGHDT and CDR2 is YYEEEE in the germline V gene. The germline V and J ends were trimmed by 0 bases and 6 bases, with 4 bases remaining between them. The CDR3: CASSLGANEQFF. The CDR3 DNA sequence: TGTGCCAGCAGCTTGGGGGCCAATGAGCAGTTCTTC.

The chain joins TRBV5-1 to TRBJ1-4; D is possibly TRBD1 (5 bases). The CDR3 totals 15 residues. CDR1 is SGHRS, CDR2 YFSETQ, per germline. V was shortened by 0 bases and J by 4 bases, with 10 bases between the two germline ends. Here the CDR3 reads CASSLAGGGNEKLFF. CDR3 bases: TGCGCCAGCAGCTTGGCTGGGGGAGGTAATGAAAAACTGTTTTTT.

This rearrangement joins TRBV15 to TRBJ1-5; the D gene is possibly TRBD1 (5 bases). CDR1 and CDR2 (germline): LNHNV, YYDKDF (reference sequence). V lost 4 bases, J lost 0 bases, and 13 bases lay in between. CDR3 length equals 16 residues. CDR3 sequence reads: CATSNEGTFSNQPQHF. CDR3 bases: TGTGCCACCAGCAATGAAGGGACTTTTAGCAATCAGCCCCAGCATTTT.

The J gene is TRBJ1-1, the V gene TRBV10-1; no clear D gene. The CDR3 has 14 amino acids. Germline assignment: CDR1 WNHNN and CDR2 SYGVQD (reference sequence). Trimming pared 0 bases from V and 5 bases from J, leaving 10 bases between. This chain's CDR3 is CASSESTEITEAFF. In DNA, the CDR3 is TGCGCCAGCAGTGAGTCTACAGAAATAACTGAAGCTTTCTTT.

This chain links TRBV7-6 with TRBJ1-4; 11 nucleotides align to TRBD1. The CDR3 is made up of 14 amino acids. J lost 7 bases, V lost 5 bases, and 3 bases had no gene match. The germline CDR1 and CDR2 sequences are SGHVS and FNYEAQ. The CDR3 DNA is TGTGCCAGCAGCATGGGACAGGGGGTTGAAAAACTGTTTTTT. Protein product: CASSMGQGVEKLFF.

The chain uses TRBV27 and TRBJ2-2; D may be TRBD1 (6 bases). CDR3 length: 13 residues. Trimming shortened V by 4 bases and J by 5 bases, and 8 bases separated the two germline ends. The germline CDR1 and CDR2 sequences are MNHEY and SMNVEV (reference sequence). In DNA, the CDR3 is TGTGCCAGCAGTTCAACAGGGACCGGGGAGCTGTTTTTT. Amino acids: CASSSTGTGELFF.

The V call is TRBV6-1, the J call TRBJ2-7; D may be TRBD1 (5 bases). CDR3 length equals 16 residues. Germline V gene sequence: CDR1 MNHNS, CDR2 SASEGT. V was trimmed by 2 bases and J by 3 bases, leaving 17 bases between them. In DNA, the CDR3 is TGTGCCAGCAGTGAACCCCATTTAGGGGTCGGCTACGAGCAGTACTTC. Amino acid sequence: CASSEPHLGVGYEQYF.

The gene calls are TRBV30 and TRBJ1-6; 7 bases match TRBD1. The CDR3 consists of 13 residues. Germline CDR1 and CDR2: GTSNPN and SVGIG (reference sequence). The junction had 3 bases not matched to a gene; V was cut back by 7 bases and J by 3 bases. DNA of the CDR3: TGTGCCTCGACAGGGCACTATAATTCACCCCTCCACTTT. Its translation is CASTGHYNSPLHF. Drawing the rest from reference TRBV30 and TRBJ1-6, the complete variable domain is SQTIHQWPATLVQPVGSPLSLECTVEGTSNPNLYWYRQAAGRGLQLLFYSVGIGQISSEVPQNLSASRPQDRQFILSSKKLLLSDSGFYLCASTGHYNSPLHFGNGTRLTVT.

The chain carries TRBV6-1 and TRBJ1-4; D gene uncertain. Deletions cut 8 bases from V and 5 bases from J, with 15 bases between. The germline gives CDR1 MNHNS, CDR2 SASEGT. CDR3 length equals 14 residues. Written as DNA, the CDR3 is TGTGCCAGCCGCCAAAGCGGGGAAAATGAAAAACTGTTTTTT. Its protein is CASRQSGENEKLFF.

This rearrangement joins TRBV29-1 to TRBJ2-1; the D gene is possibly TRBD2 (6 bases). CDR1 is SQVTM and CDR2 is ANQGSEA in the germline V gene. V was trimmed by 4 bases and J by 7 bases, leaving 14 bases between them. CDR3 length equals 13 residues. CDR3 in amino acids: CSVVPRLVNEQFF. CDR3 in DNA: TGCAGCGTTGTTCCCCGACTAGTGAATGAGCAGTTCTTC.

The V call is TRBV25-1, the J call TRBJ2-2; 7 bases are shared with TRBD2. This CDR3 comprises 13 residues. The trim removed 6 bases at V and 9 bases at J, leaving 7 bases unmatched. CDR1 and CDR2 (germline): MGHDK, SYGVNS. The CDR3 nucleotides are TGTGCCAGCAGGAGGGGAGGGAACCGGGAGCTGTTTTTT. As protein: CASRRGGNRELFF.

This clone turned up a few times. The rearrangement joins TRBV7-9 to TRBJ2-3, with 7 bases matching TRBD2. The CDR3 is 15 amino acids. CDR1 is SEHNR and CDR2 is FQNEAQ in the germline V gene (reference sequence). Losses at the gene ends were 1 base for V and 2 bases for J; bases not matched to a gene: 3. The DNA for the CDR3 is TGTGCCAGCAGCTTAGGAGCGGGACCCACAGATACGCAGTATTTT. Protein sequence: CASSLGAGPTDTQYF.

The chain joins TRBV10-3 to TRBJ2-3; no clear D gene. The CDR3 totals 12 residues. CDR1 ENHRY and CDR2 SYGVKD come from the germline V gene. Trimming took 2 bases from V and 5 from J, leaving 5 bases between them. The DNA for the CDR3 is TGTGCCATCAGTGAGGAGGTAGATACGCAGTATTTT. Residues: CAISEEVDTQYF.

This clone was observed once. CDR3 protein: CASSGNSPLHF. The CDR3 DNA sequence: TGTGCCAGCAGCGGGAATTCACCCCTCCACTTT. This chain links TRBV6-6 with TRBJ1-6; no clear D. V was shortened by 6 bases and J by 7 bases, with 4 bases between the two germline ends. CDR1 is MNHNY and CDR2 is SVGAGI in the germline V gene (reference sequence). This CDR3 is built from 11 residues.

The chain is built from TRBV18 and TRBJ2-3; 7 bases agree with TRBD2. Trimming at V came to 3 bases and at J to 3 bases, leaving 3 bases not matched to a gene. Germline V gene sequence: CDR1 KGHSH, CDR2 LQKENI. The CDR3 contains 14 residues. This CDR3 reads CASSPGGSTDTQYF. The CDR3 DNA reads as TGTGCCAGCTCACCGGGGGGGAGTACAGATACGCAGTATTTT.

The chain has TRBV30 and TRBJ2-5; 12 positions agree with TRBD1. The CDR3 runs 12 residues. Germline CDR1 is GTSNPN and CDR2 is SVGIG (reference sequence). V lost 5 bases, J lost 5 bases, and 0 bases stayed unmatched. The DNA for the CDR3 is TGTGCCTGGGGGACAGGGGGCGAGACCCAGTACTTC. Its protein is CAWGTGGETQYF.

The chain carries TRBV7-9 and TRBJ2-2; unclear D gene. The length of the CDR3 is 12 residues. Germline lookup yields CDR1 SEHNR and CDR2 FQNEAQ (reference sequence). Trimming stripped 5 bases from V and 3 bases from J, with 4 bases between. The CDR3 region has the DNA TGTGCCAGCAGCCTATACACCGGGGAGCTGTTTTTT. It yields the protein CASSLYTGELFF.